The sequence of this T cell receptor (beta chain) was determined in a study of blood T cell repertoires in COVID-19. Looking at the study overall: Samples of COVID-19 (acute and convalescent) were obtained from the United States, Italy and Spain. T cells, B-cell-depleted T cells, or PBMCs supplied cDNA or gDNA.

In the original processing: Estimated nucleated cell counts came from reference gene primer amplification. Libraries were prepared by immunoSEQ multiplex PCR; TCRdb keeps only in-frame clonotypes and omits some of them. V and J calls and clone size are as listed in that table; D and trimming were resolved from the DNA. In the table there are approximately 96,000 clones, over 90% of which are singletons. The germline V gene encodes CDR1 SGHVS and CDR2 FQNEAQ. Deletions cut 4 bases from V and 5 bases from J, with 11 bases between. The CDR3 covers 13 residues. Sample: peripheral blood. This sequence originates from a human donor with active COVID-19. The donor label of this sample is uncertain. The chain uses TRBV7-8 and TRBJ1-1; no reliable D call. The CDR3 nucleotides read TGTGCCAGCAGCTCCCTTGGGAGGACTGAAGCTTTCTTT. Its translation is CASSSLGRTEAFF.